Sequencing of this T cell receptor (beta chain) was carried out in a study of early stage breast cancer tumors. Assay: immunoSEQ multiplex PCR; the TCRdb copy retains only in-frame clones and omits some. Counted here are some 36,000 clones, around 68% occurring once; the ten biggest clones make up about 6.8%. This CDR3 spans 16 amino acids. The V segment lost 6 bases and the J segment 9 bases; nucleotides outside the gene matches: 15. Germline-derived CDR1 and CDR2 are SEHNR and FQNEAQ (reference sequence). The source is a person aged 55-75 years with breast cancer. The chain combines TRBV7-9 with TRBJ2-1, with 9 bases aligning to TRBD1. The sequenced material came from blood. Here the CDR3 DNA reads TGTGCCAGCAGTCAAAGGCCAATACAGGGGGCGGGTGAGCAGTTCTTC. Its translation: CASSQRPIQGAGEQFF.